This TCR beta chain was sequenced in a study of blood T cell repertoires in COVID-19. Study-level background: Researchers got acute and convalescent COVID-19 samples from the United States, Italy and Spain.

V shed 4 bases, J shed 7 bases, and the junction held 9 bases outside the gene matches. This CDR3 spans 15 amino acids. CDR1 is SGHRS, CDR2 YFSETQ, per germline. Original handling: By means of reference gene primer amplification, nucleated cell counts were estimated. Here immunoSEQ multiplex PCR was the method, and the copy in TCRdb shows in-frame clones only, minus some. For V, J and clone size, that table is used; D and trimming come from the DNA. The data contain 150,000 or so clones, more than 75% of them singletons. The sequenced material came from peripheral blood. This TCR was recovered from a man at least 80 years old with acute or convalescent COVID-19. The chain joins TRBV5-1 to TRBJ1-4; 8 nucleotides line up with TRBD1. The chain's CDR3 is CASSGQGTLGEKLFF. The CDR3, as DNA: TGCGCCAGCAGCGGACAGGGTACGCTCGGTGAAAAACTGTTTTTT.